This T cell receptor beta chain was captured by sequencing in a study of T cells in Graves' hyperthyroidism and ophthalmopathy. Regarding the study as a whole: Ophthalmopathy, as predicted by the model, came a median approximately 6.5 months after the prediction. Most expanded thyroid clonotypes above 0.001 recurred in blood.

The TCR beta CDR3 regions underwent amplification using RNA transcripts as the source. HTBI primers drove first-round RT-PCR of the TCR CDR3. TCRdb ran MiXCR on the multiplex PCR reads and lists one entry per CDR3 protein. Of some 270,000 distinct CDR3 sequences listed, approximately 13% are singletons. The hyperthyroidism was newly diagnosed and had lasted under 2 months; the patients were aged 18 to 65. A patient was excluded if there was uncontrolled infection, other autoimmune disease, pregnancy or lactation. This clonotype was counted ten times or more. Its target is unknown. From germline, CDR1 is PRHDT and CDR2 FYEKMQ (reference sequence). The V gene end was trimmed by 4 bases and the J gene end by 6 bases; junction bases not matched to a gene: 8. The CDR3 runs to 15 residues.

The TCR originated in a woman between 40 and 55 years old with Graves' hyperthyroidism. The V gene is TRBV13, the J gene TRBJ2-1; TRBD2 agrees at 8 bases. Sequenced input: blood. The CDR3 DNA reads as TGTGCCAGCAGCTCGAGCGGGAGATGGGGCAATGAGCAGTTCTTC. Translation: CASSSSGRWGNEQFF.